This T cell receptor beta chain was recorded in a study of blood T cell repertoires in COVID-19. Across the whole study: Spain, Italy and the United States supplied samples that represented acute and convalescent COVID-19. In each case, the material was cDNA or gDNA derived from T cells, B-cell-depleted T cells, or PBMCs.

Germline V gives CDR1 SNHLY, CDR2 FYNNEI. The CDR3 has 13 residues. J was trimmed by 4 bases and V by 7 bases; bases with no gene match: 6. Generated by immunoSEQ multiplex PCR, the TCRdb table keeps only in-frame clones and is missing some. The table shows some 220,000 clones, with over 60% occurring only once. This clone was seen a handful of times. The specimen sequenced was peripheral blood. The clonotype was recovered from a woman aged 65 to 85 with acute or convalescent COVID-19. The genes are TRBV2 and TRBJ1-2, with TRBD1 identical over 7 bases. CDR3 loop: CASIEDRTYGYTF. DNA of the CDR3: TGTGCCAGCATCGAGGACAGGACCTATGGCTACACCTTC. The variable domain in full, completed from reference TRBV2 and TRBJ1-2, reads EPEVTQTPSHQVTQMGQEVILRCVPISNHLYFYWYRQILGQKVEFLVSFYNNEISEKSEIFDDQFSVERPDGSNFTLKIRSTKLEDSAMYFCASIEDRTYGYTFGSGTRLTVV.